This T cell receptor (beta chain) originates from a study of CD8 T cells in Susac syndrome. Study conclusions and caveats: The study's TCR sequencing and HLA analysis drew on a certain number of individuals. That number was acknowledged as relatively small.

The T cells that were sequenced for TCR beta were CD8+ and CD4+ cells from blood. The multiple sclerosis control cohort comprised treatment-naive individuals presenting with stable or active relapsing-remitting disease. Looked up from germline, CDR1 is MNHEY and CDR2 is SMNVEV (reference sequence). J gave up 8 bases and V 2 bases, and 9 bases lay outside the gene matches. This CDR3 has 15 residues. Reverse transcription of 0.5 to 1 ug RNA used random hexamers. An immunoSEQ multiplex PCR amplified TCR beta CDR3 over 54 Vbeta and 13 Jbeta. One entry per CDR3 protein, called by TCRdb with MiXCR from the immunoSEQ multiplex PCR reads. This sample yields about 180,000 distinct CDR3 sequences, of which approximately 95% are seen a single time; 0.15% to 0.2% belongs to the top ten. Remarks on this clonotype: Its target is not known.

Sequenced sample: CD8+ T cells from PBMCs. The clonotype originates from a human donor with multiple sclerosis. The chain has TRBV27 and TRBJ2-1; 7 nucleotides line up with TRBD2. For the CDR3, the DNA is TGTGCCAGCAGTTTACTTGCGGGAGTCGGCGATGAGCAGTTCTTC. As protein: CASSLLAGVGDEQFF.